The clone carrying this TCR beta chain was found once. The junction differs from germline at one of its ends, possibly a read error. Germline V lookup: CDR1 DFQATT, CDR2 SNEGSKA (reference sequence). The CDR3 has 10 amino acids. Investigators amplified TCR beta CDR3 regions from RNA transcripts. HTBI primers served in a first-round RT-PCR, which a second-round multiplex PCR followed. TCRdb re-called the multiplex PCR reads with MiXCR, one entry per CDR3 protein. The table records around 1,000,000 distinct CDR3 sequences, less than 45% of them present only once. The data originate from a study of Graves' ophthalmopathy and Graves' hyperthyroidism.

This TCR derives from an adult man with Graves' hyperthyroidism. Sample: peripheral blood or thyroid tissue (not recorded which). The chain has TRBV20-1 and TRBJ1-1; no firm D call. The CDR3 spells CSVWNIEAFF. The CDR3 coding sequence is TGCAGTGTCTGGAACATTGAAGCTTTCTTT.